These 25 T cell receptor beta chains came from one sample sequenced in a study of blood T cells in healthy people across ages. It was with a sample-barcoded 5' primer and a J-beta primer mix that a second PCR of roughly 7 to 12 cycles was run. Via MiXCR, TCRdb re-called the 5' RACE reads, giving one row per CDR3 protein. The sample lists roughly 680,000 distinct CDR3 sequences, around a fifth seen once, with under 4% in the top ten. Sequencing was done on a sample of blood. Receptors originate from a man in his 70s in good health.

This clonotype was counted a few times. The chain is built from TRBV6-1 and TRBJ2-1, with 10 bases aligning to TRBD2. The V gene's germline CDR1 is MNHNS and CDR2 SASEGT. The CDR3 has 17 amino acids. CDR3 nucleotide sequence: TGTGCTAGCCGATCTAGCGGGGGAAAGTGGGGGTACAATGAGCAGTTCTTC. This encodes CASRSSGGKWGYNEQFF.

This clonotype was picked up a small number of times. The rearrangement joins TRBV28 to TRBJ1-6; D gene uncertain. This CDR3 comprises 14 residues. V was pared by 2 bases and J by 8 bases, with 10 bases between. Germline lookup yields CDR1 MDHEN and CDR2 SYDVKM. CDR3 in DNA: TGTGCCAGCAGTTTACCTACTTGGGATTCACCCCTCCACTTT. It translates to CASSLPTWDSPLHF.

As regards this clonotype: A read error may be the cause here, since a much bigger clone is one base away. The rearrangement links TRBV9 to TRBJ2-7; D is unresolved. The CDR3 length is 12 residues. Germline lookup yields CDR1 SGDLS and CDR2 YYNGEE. Trimming pared 4 bases from V and 3 bases from J, leaving 8 bases between. CDR3 protein: CASSPSNYEQYF. The CDR3 nucleotides read TGTGCCAGCAGCCCTAGTAACTACGAGCAGTACTTC.

With respect to this clonotype: The junction departs from the called germline gene at one end, perhaps through a read error. CDR3 residues: CSARTSGNTGGLFF. In DNA, the CDR3 is TGCAGCGCTCGGACTAGCGGGAACACCGGGGGGCTGTTTTTT. This chain joins TRBV29-1 and TRBJ2-2, with 12 bases lining up with TRBD2. This CDR3 contains 14 residues. Germline V gene lookup returns CDR1 SQVTM and CDR2 ANQGSEA.

This clonotype was observed a few times. The chain carries TRBV20-1 and TRBJ2-7; TRBD1 matches at 9 bases. Germline trimming cut 0 bases from V and 5 bases from J; bases unmatched to any gene: 5. The CDR3 consists of 14 residues. Germline CDR1 reads DFQATT; CDR2 reads SNEGSKA (reference sequence). CDR3: CSARDPRQGDEQYF. CDR3 DNA sequence: TGCAGTGCTAGAGATCCAAGACAGGGGGACGAGCAGTACTTC.

This clonotype was observed a few times. The chain couples TRBV7-9 to TRBJ2-4; 13 bases agree with TRBD2. CDR1 is SEHNR, CDR2 FQNEAQ, per germline (reference sequence). J lost 6 bases, V lost 5 bases, and 7 bases had no gene match. The CDR3 is 16 residues long. CDR3 amino acids: CASSVWTSGSVNIQYF. The CDR3 coding sequence is TGTGCCAGCAGCGTCTGGACTAGCGGGAGTGTAAACATTCAGTACTTC.

The V and J genes are TRBV6-5 and TRBJ2-3; perhaps TRBD2 as D (5 bases). V lost 8 bases and J 1 base, leaving 16 bases between the germline ends. The germline CDR1 and CDR2 sequences are MNHEY and SVGAGI. This CDR3 has 15 residues. The CDR3 loop reads CASGTGTSGTDTQYF. CDR3 coding DNA: TGTGCCAGCGGAACCGGAACTAGTGGCACAGATACGCAGTATTTT.

This clonotype was seen many times. The V and J genes are TRBV10-3 and TRBJ2-3; D uncertain. The CDR3 covers 17 residues. Germline assignment: CDR1 ENHRY and CDR2 SYGVKD. V was shortened by 5 bases and J by 0 bases, with 18 bases between the two germline ends. CDR3: CAISFSADPTSTDTQYF. As DNA, the CDR3 is TGTGCCATCAGTTTTTCGGCGGACCCAACTAGCACAGATACGCAGTATTTT.

This clonotype was picked up a small number of times. The gene calls are TRBV5-1 and TRBJ1-2; 7 nucleotides line up with TRBD1. V shed 0 bases, J shed 8 bases, and the junction held 7 bases outside the gene matches. There are 14 residues in the CDR3. Germline V gene sequence: CDR1 SGHRS, CDR2 YFSETQ. The CDR3: CASSLARTGRGYTF. DNA of the CDR3: TGCGCCAGCAGCTTGGCCAGGACAGGAAGGGGCTACACCTTC.

This clonotype was detected ten times or more. The chain has TRBV20-1 and TRBJ2-5, with D unclear. This CDR3 region has 14 residues. V gave up 0 bases and J gave up 6 bases, with 14 bases separating them. Germline V gives CDR1 DFQATT, CDR2 SNEGSKA (reference sequence). The DNA for the CDR3 is TGCAGTGCTAGAGATCCATCTAGTACCAAGACCCAGTACTTC. This sequence encodes CSARDPSSTKTQYF.

This clonotype was counted many times. J is TRBJ2-7 and V is TRBV4-1; perhaps TRBD2 as D (5 bases). Germline V CDR1 and CDR2: MGHRA, YSYEKL. V lost 0 bases and J 4 bases, leaving 10 bases between the germline ends. The CDR3 loop spans 14 amino acids. This CDR3 reads CASSQEGLKYEQYF. The CDR3 coding sequence is TGCGCCAGCAGCCAAGAAGGACTCAAATACGAGCAGTACTTC.

V and J are TRBV7-2 and TRBJ2-1; possibly TRBD2 for D (6 bases). The CDR3 is 15 amino acids. Germline V gene data show CDR1 as SGHTA and CDR2 as FQGNSA. Trimming removed 1 base at V and 12 bases at J, with 19 bases between. CDR3 nucleotides: TGTGCCAGCAGCTTAGAAGGCGGGATCAATAATCGGCAGTTCTTC. Translation: CASSLEGGINNRQFF.

The chain is built from TRBV6-2 or TRBV6-3 and TRBJ2-3; 11 bases agree with TRBD2. Trimming removed 6 bases from V and 1 base from J; junction bases left unmatched: 12. Germline CDR1 reads MNHEY; CDR2 reads SVGEGT. The length of the CDR3 is 18 residues. CDR3 sequence reads: CASSTEPTSGAGTDTQYF. DNA for the CDR3: TGTGCCAGCAGCACGGAGCCGACTAGCGGGGCAGGCACAGATACGCAGTATTTT.

This chain joins TRBV6-1 and TRBJ1-3; the D is unclear. Between the trimmed V and J ends, which lost 4 bases and 0 bases, there was a span of 10 bases. The length of the CDR3 is 15 residues. Germline CDR1 and CDR2: MNHNS and SASEGT. The CDR3 DNA follows: TGTGCCAGCAGTGCGGGGAAGGTCTCTGGAAACACCATATATTTT. Residues: CASSAGKVSGNTIYF.

A single count supports this clonotype. The chain has TRBV7-9 and TRBJ2-3; possibly TRBD2 for D (6 bases). V lost 5 bases, J lost 3 bases, and 18 bases lay in between. The CDR3 contains 16 residues. Germline-derived CDR1 and CDR2 are SEHNR and FQNEAQ (reference sequence). CDR3 region: CASSNRDSRMTDTQYF. CDR3 DNA: TGTGCCAGCAGCAACCGGGACTCGCGGATGACAGATACGCAGTATTTT. Variable domain in full (rest from reference TRBV7-9 and TRBJ2-3): DTGVSQNPRHKITKRGQNVTFRCDPISEHNRLYWYRQTLGQGPEFLTYFQNEAQLEKSRLLSDRFSAERPKGSFSTLEIQRTEQGDSAMYLCASSNRDSRMTDTQYFGPGTRLTVL.

The chain combines TRBV12-3 or TRBV12-4 with TRBJ2-1, with 8 bases identical to TRBD2. With V trimmed by 8 bases and J by 3 bases, 6 bases remained unmatched. The CDR3 runs 14 residues. The CDR3 is CASYLSGNYNEQFF. DNA for the CDR3: TGTGCCAGCTACCTTAGCGGGAACTACAATGAGCAGTTCTTC.

This clonotype was observed a handful of times. V usage is TRBV29-1 and J usage is TRBJ1-1, with 9 bases lining up with TRBD1. V trimming: 4 bases; J trimming: 2 bases; junction bases outside the gene matches: 5. CDR3 length: 14 amino acids. The germline gives CDR1 SQVTM, CDR2 ANQGSEA. CDR3 loop: CSVGPGQGNTEAFF. Here the CDR3 DNA reads TGCAGCGTTGGACCGGGACAGGGAAACACTGAAGCTTTCTTT.

Only a few counts were recorded for this clonotype. The chain carries TRBV9 and TRBJ2-5; D unresolved. Germline CDR1 and CDR2: SGDLS and YYNGEE. The CDR3 length is 14 residues. Trimming removed 2 bases at V and 7 bases at J, with 15 bases between. This CDR3 is CASSVGPDLGTQYF. The CDR3, as DNA: TGTGCCAGCAGCGTCGGACCCGACCTGGGGACCCAGTACTTC.

The rearrangement links TRBV27 to TRBJ1-6, with D possibly TRBD1 on 5 matching bases. The CDR3 contains 14 residues. Germline V lookup: CDR1 MNHEY, CDR2 SMNVEV (reference sequence). The ends were cut back, 6 bases at V and 10 bases at J, with 16 bases in the middle. CDR3 loop: CASSLRWRDSPLHF. The CDR3 region has the DNA TGTGCCAGCAGCTTAAGGTGGAGGGACTCACCCCTCCACTTT.

The chain is built from TRBV5-1 and TRBJ2-5, with TRBD2 matching over 15 bases. The germline CDR1 and CDR2 sequences are SGHRS and YFSETQ. There are 16 residues in the CDR3. Trimming removed 4 bases from V and 5 bases from J; junction bases left unmatched: 6. The CDR3: CASSPGTSGRMETQYF. The CDR3 DNA follows: TGCGCCAGCAGCCCCGGGACTAGCGGGAGGATGGAGACCCAGTACTTC.

The CDR3 region is CSATGTSGSPDTQYF. The CDR3 nucleotides read TGCAGTGCTACCGGGACTAGCGGGAGTCCAGATACGCAGTATTTT. This sequence joins TRBV20-1 and TRBJ2-3, with 14 bases identical to TRBD2. This CDR3 has 15 amino acids. V was pared by 4 bases and J by 4 bases, with 4 bases of the junction left unmatched. Germline lookup yields CDR1 DFQATT and CDR2 SNEGSKA (reference sequence).

Concerning this clonotype: One end of the junction does not line up with germline, which may come from a read error. V and J are TRBV20-1 and TRBJ2-5; perhaps TRBD2 as D (6 bases). The germline V gene encodes CDR1 DFQATT and CDR2 SNEGSKA (reference sequence). The CDR3 is 15 residues long. The CDR3 spells CSARGEDIDQKTQYF. The CDR3 region has the DNA TGCAGTGCCCGAGGGGAGGACATCGACCAAAAGACCCAGTACTTC.

This clonotype appeared a few times. This chain uses TRBV6-2 or TRBV6-3 with TRBJ2-1; 14 bases match TRBD2. Germline V gives CDR1 MNHEY, CDR2 SVGEGT. There are 17 residues in the CDR3. V shed 5 bases and J 2 bases; nucleotides not matched to a gene: 5. CDR3 nucleotides: TGTGCCAGCAGTGGGACTAGCGGGAGTGGACCCTACAATGAGCAGTTCTTC. This encodes CASSGTSGSGPYNEQFF.

The chain uses TRBV19 and TRBJ2-7, with D tentatively TRBD1 (6 bases). This CDR3 spans 16 amino acids. Trimming took 3 bases from V and 1 from J, leaving 16 bases between them. Germline loops: CDR1 LNHDA, CDR2 SQIVND (reference sequence). The CDR3 here is CASSIGRERGSYEQYF. CDR3 DNA sequence: TGTGCCAGTAGTATTGGTCGGGAAAGGGGGTCCTACGAGCAGTACTTC.

This clonotype has only a few counts. The chain combines TRBV5-1 with TRBJ2-3; D is uncertain. This CDR3 region has 13 residues. Trimming pared 3 bases from V and 3 bases from J, leaving 8 bases between. The germline CDR1 and CDR2 sequences are SGHRS and YFSETQ. The CDR3 reads CASSSSATDTQYF. The CDR3 nucleotides are TGCGCCAGCAGCTCTTCAGCAACAGATACGCAGTATTTT. The full variable domain, completed using reference TRBV5-1 and TRBJ2-3, is KAGVTQTPRYLIKTRGQQVTLSCSPISGHRSVSWYQQTPGQGLQFLFEYFSETQRNKGNFPGRFSGRQFSNSRSEMNVSTLELGDSALYLCASSSSATDTQYFGPGTRLTVL.